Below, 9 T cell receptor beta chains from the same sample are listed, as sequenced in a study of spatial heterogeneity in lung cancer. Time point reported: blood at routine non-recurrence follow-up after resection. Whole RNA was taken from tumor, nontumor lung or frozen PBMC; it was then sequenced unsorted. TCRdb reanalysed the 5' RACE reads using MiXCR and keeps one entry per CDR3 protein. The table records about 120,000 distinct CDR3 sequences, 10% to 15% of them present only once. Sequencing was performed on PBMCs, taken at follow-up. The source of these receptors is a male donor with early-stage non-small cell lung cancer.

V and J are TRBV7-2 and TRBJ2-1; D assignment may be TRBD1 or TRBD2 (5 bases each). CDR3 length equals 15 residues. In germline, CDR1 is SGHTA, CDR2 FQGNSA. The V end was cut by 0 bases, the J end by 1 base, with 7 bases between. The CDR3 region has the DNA TGTGCCAGCAGCTTAGCCGGGGCATCCTACAATGAGCAGTTCTTC. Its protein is CASSLAGASYNEQFF.

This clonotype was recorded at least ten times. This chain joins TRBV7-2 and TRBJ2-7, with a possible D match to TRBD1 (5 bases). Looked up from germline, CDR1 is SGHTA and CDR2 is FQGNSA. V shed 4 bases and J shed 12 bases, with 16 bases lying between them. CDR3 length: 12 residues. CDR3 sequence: CASSSLTAALYF. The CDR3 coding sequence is TGTGCCAGCAGCTCCCTGACAGCTGCACTGTACTTC.

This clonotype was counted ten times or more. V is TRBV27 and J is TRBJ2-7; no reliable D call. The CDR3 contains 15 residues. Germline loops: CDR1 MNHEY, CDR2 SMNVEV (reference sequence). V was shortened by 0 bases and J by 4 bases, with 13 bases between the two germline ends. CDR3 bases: TGTGCCAGCAGTTTATCGGGCGGTCCCTCATACGAGCAGTACTTC. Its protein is CASSLSGGPSYEQYF.

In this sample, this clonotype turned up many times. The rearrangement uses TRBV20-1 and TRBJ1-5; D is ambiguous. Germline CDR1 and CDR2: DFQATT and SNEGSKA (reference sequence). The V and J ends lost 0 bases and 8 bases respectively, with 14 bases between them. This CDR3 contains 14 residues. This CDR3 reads CSARDPMGREPQHF. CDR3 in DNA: TGCAGTGCTAGAGATCCCATGGGAAGGGAGCCCCAGCATTTT.

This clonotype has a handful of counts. Written as DNA, the CDR3 is TGTGCCAGCAGCCAGGTCACGGGTGAGCAGTTCTTC. Encoded protein: CASSQVTGEQFF. V and J are TRBV3-1 and TRBJ2-1; D is unresolved. CDR1 LGHDT and CDR2 YNNKEL come from the germline V gene (reference sequence). Trimming took 3 bases from V and 9 from J, leaving 9 bases between them. This CDR3 is 12 amino acids long.

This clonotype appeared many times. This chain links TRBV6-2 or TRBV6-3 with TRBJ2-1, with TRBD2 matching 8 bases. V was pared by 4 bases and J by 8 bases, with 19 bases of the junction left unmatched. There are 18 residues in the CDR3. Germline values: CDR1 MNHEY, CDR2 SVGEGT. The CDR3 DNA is TGTGCCAGCAGTTCGGAAAATAGGGGGACTAGACGTCTGTATGAGCAGTTCTTC. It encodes CASSSENRGTRRLYEQFF.

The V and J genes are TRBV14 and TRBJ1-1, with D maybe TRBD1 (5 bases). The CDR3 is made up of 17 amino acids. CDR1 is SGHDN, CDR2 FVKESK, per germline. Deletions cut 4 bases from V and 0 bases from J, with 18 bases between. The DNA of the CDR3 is TGTGCCAGCAGCCCTTCCTGGGCAGGGATAGTGAACACTGAAGCTTTCTTT. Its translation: CASSPSWAGIVNTEAFF.

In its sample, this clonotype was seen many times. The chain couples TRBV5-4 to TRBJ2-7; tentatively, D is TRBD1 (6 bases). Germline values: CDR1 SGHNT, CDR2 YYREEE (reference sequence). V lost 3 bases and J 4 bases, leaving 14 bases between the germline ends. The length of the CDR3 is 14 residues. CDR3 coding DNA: TGTGCCAGCAGCTCACAGGGAAAACCGTACGAGCAGTACTTC. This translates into CASSSQGKPYEQYF.

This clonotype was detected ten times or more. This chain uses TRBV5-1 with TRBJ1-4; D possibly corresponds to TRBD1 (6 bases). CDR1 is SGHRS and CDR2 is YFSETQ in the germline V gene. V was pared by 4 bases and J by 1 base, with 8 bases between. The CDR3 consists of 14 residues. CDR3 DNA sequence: TGCGCCAGCAGCCTACAGGGAACTAATGAAAAACTGTTTTTT. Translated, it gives CASSLQGTNEKLFF.